The rows below give T cell receptor beta chains drawn from one sample of a study of T cell clonotyping in hematopoietic cell transplantation. Assay: immunoSEQ multiplex PCR; the TCRdb copy retains only in-frame clones and omits some. The data hold about 13,000 clones, with 92% observed a single time. The material sequenced was PBMCs, taken 100 days after allogeneic stem cell transplant. Receptors originate from a female patient aged 50-59 years who had an allogeneic stem cell transplant from an unrelated donor, so the T cells may come from the graft donor. Some clones in this sample may be carry-over from other donors' samples. Both conserved end residues are part of each CDR3. D genes are given only for firm matches. Some rows mark clone size as missing; the rest say once, few, many or name a class of expanded clone.

clone_size | d_call | j_call | v_call | cdr3_nt | cdr3_aa
- | - | TRBJ1-2 | TRBV6-1 | TGTGCCAGCAGTGATAAGGGGTCCAGCTATGGCTACACCTTC | CASSDKGSSYGYTF
- | - | TRBJ1-2 | TRBV7-9 | TGTGCCAGCAGCTCCGGACGGATACACTATGGCTACACCTTC | CASSSGRIHYGYTF
- | TRBD2 | TRBJ2-7 | TRBV6-4 | TGTGCCAGCAGTGGACCGGGACTAGCGGGTATACGAACACTCTATGAGCAGTACTTC | CASSGPGLAGIRTLYEQYF
- | - | TRBJ1-1 | TRBV19 | TGTGCCAGTAGTATGATTTGGGGGAACACTGAAGCTTTCTTT | CASSMIWGNTEAFF
- | TRBD1 | TRBJ1-2 | TRBV7-9 | TGTGCCAGCAGCTCTGACAGGGTGGGCGGCTACACCTTC | CASSSDRVGGYTF
- | - | TRBJ2-3 | TRBV19 | TGTGCCAGTAGTTTGGGCCTCACAGATACGCAGTATTTT | CASSLGLTDTQYF
- | - | TRBJ2-1 | TRBV6-6 | TGTGCCAGCAAAGGCTCCTACAATGAGCAGTTCTTC | CASKGSYNEQFF
- | - | TRBJ2-2 | TRBV6-1 | TGTGCCAGCAGTGCGCACAGGGATACCGGGGAGCTGTTTTTT | CASSAHRDTGELFF
- | - | TRBJ1-2 | TRBV7-2 | TGTGCCAGCAGCCGACGGGGCTATGGCTACACCTTC | CASSRRGYGYTF
- | - | TRBJ2-2 | TRBV14 | TGTGCCAGCAGCCGCTTGAACACCGGGGAGCTGTTTTTT | CASSRLNTGELFF
- | TRBD1 | TRBJ1-2 | TRBV11-2 | TGTGCCAGCAGTTCTCCGCCGGGACAGGGGGACTATGGCTACACCTTC | CASSSPPGQGDYGYTF
once | - | TRBJ1-1 | TRBV6-1 | TGTGCCAGCAGTGGGGACCCGGGCCCATTTTCGGGGAACACTGAAGCTTTCTTT | CASSGDPGPFSGNTEAFF
- | - | TRBJ2-1 | TRBV28 | TGTGCCAGCAGTTCGACCTCGAGCTCCTACAATGAGCAGTTCTTC | CASSSTSSSYNEQFF
- | TRBD1 | TRBJ1-1 | TRBV6-6 | TGTGCCAGCAGTTACTCGACAGGGACTGAAGCTTTCTTT | CASSYSTGTEAFF
- | TRBD1 | TRBJ1-2 | TRBV28 | TGTGCCAGCAGCTACGGACAGGGCTATGGCTACACCTTC | CASSYGQGYGYTF
- | - | TRBJ2-3 | TRBV5-1 | TGCGCCAGCAGCTCGATCCAACTTACAGATACGCAGTATTTT | CASSSIQLTDTQYF
- | - | TRBJ2-4 | TRBV19 | TGTGCCAGTAGTACAGATTGGGGGGGCAACATTCAGTACTTC | CASSTDWGGNIQYF
- | - | TRBJ1-1 | TRBV5-1 | TGCGCCAGCAGCTCCAGGGTTAGCAACACTGAAGCTTTCTTT | CASSSRVSNTEAFF
- | - | TRBJ2-7 | TRBV30 | TGTGCCCATGGAGCAGGGTGCTACGAGCAGTACTTC | CAHGAGCYEQYF
- | - | TRBJ2-2 | TRBV30 | TGTGCCTCATTGACTAGTGTAACATTAAACACCGGGGAGCTGTTTTTT | CASLTSVTLNTGELFF
- | - | TRBJ1-1 | TRBV2 | TGTGCCAGCAGTTCCTACGGAGGTATGAACACTGAAGCTTTCTTT | CASSSYGGMNTEAFF
- | - | TRBJ1-6 | TRBV27 | TGTGCCAGCAGTTTCTACACCGACCGACCCCTCCACTTT | CASSFYTDRPLHF
- | - | TRBJ2-7 | TRBV7-2 | TGTGCCAGCAGCCGAGCGGGTTCCCCGATCGAGCAGTACTTC | CASSRAGSPIEQYF
few | TRBD1 | TRBJ1-1 | TRBV29-1 | TGCAGCGTTTGGGACAGCGCGGCTTTCTTT | CSVWDSAAFF
once | - | TRBJ2-1 | TRBV28 | TGTGCCAGCAGCCACAGGGGGGGTGGGGATGAGCAGTTCTTC | CASSHRGGGDEQFF
- | - | TRBJ1-1 | TRBV5-1 | TGCGCCAGCAGCCCGGGACAGAACACTGAAGCTTTCTTT | CASSPGQNTEAFF
- | - | TRBJ1-5 | TRBV28 | TGTGCCAGCAGTCCCGCAACCAGGGTCCAGCCCCAGCATTTT | CASSPATRVQPQHF
- | - | TRBJ1-5 | TRBV30 | TGTGCCTGGAGTGGGTCGTTCGGCCGAGGAGGCAATCAGCCCCAGCATTTT | CAWSGSFGRGGNQPQHF
- | - | TRBJ1-2 | TRBV2 | TGTGCCAGCAGTGAAGTCGGACAGACCTATGGCTATACCTTC | CASSEVGQTYGYTF
once | - | TRBJ2-1 | TRBV4-1 | TGCGCCAGCAGCCAAGTGGAAGGGGGTGACAATGAGCAGTTCTTC | CASSQVEGGDNEQFF
- | - | TRBJ1-5 | TRBV5-6 | TGTGCCAGCAGCTTGCGGGGTATGAGCAATCAGCCCCAGCATTTT | CASSLRGMSNQPQHF
few | - | TRBJ1-4 | TRBV7-2 | TGTGCCAGCAGCTCCCTGGGAGGGAATGAAAAACTGTTTTTT | CASSSLGGNEKLFF
once | TRBD2 | TRBJ2-7 | TRBV13 | TGTGCCAGCAGCTTAACTAGCGGGGGCGAGCAGTACTTC | CASSLTSGGEQYF
- | TRBD2 | TRBJ2-3 | TRBV19 | TGTGCCAGCCGTAGCGGGAGCCCAGATACGCAGTATTTT | CASRSGSPDTQYF
- | - | TRBJ1-1 | TRBV5-6 | TGTGCCAGCAGCCTCAATATGAACACTGAAGCTTTCTTT | CASSLNMNTEAFF
- | TRBD1 | TRBJ1-2 | TRBV6-1 | TGTGCCAGCAGTGAAGAGGGGGCAGTTCAGGGCTACACCTTC | CASSEEGAVQGYTF
- | - | TRBJ1-2 | TRBV6-5 | TGTGCCAGCAGGGGGACGGACCGGATTTACTATGGCTACACCTTC | CASRGTDRIYYGYTF
- | - | TRBJ1-5 | TRBV9 | TGTGCCAGCAGCGTAGCCCCCCAGTATCAGCCCCAGCATTTT | CASSVAPQYQPQHF
- | - | TRBJ1-1 | TRBV7-9 | TGTGCCAGCAGCTTAGTAAGGTTTCGGTCCACTGAAGCTTTCTTT | CASSLVRFRSTEAFF
- | - | TRBJ2-7 | TRBV9 | TGTGCCAGCAGCGTGGACCGGGACGAGCAGTACTTC | CASSVDRDEQYF
- | TRBD1 | TRBJ2-2 | TRBV5-1 | TGCGCCAGCAGCTTGGGGGACAGCACCGGGGAGCTGTTTTTT | CASSLGDSTGELFF
- | - | TRBJ2-2 | TRBV30 | TGTGCCTGGAGTGTACAGGGAAGTCTGTTTTTT | CAWSVQGSLFF
once | TRBD1 | TRBJ2-7 | TRBV25-1 | TGTGCCAGCTCGCTAGGACAGGGCGTGAGCGAGCAGTACTTC | CASSLGQGVSEQYF
- | TRBD1 | TRBJ1-1 | TRBV10-3 | TGTGCCATCAGTCCGCGGACAGGGAACACTGAGGCTTTCTTT | CAISPRTGNTEAFF
- | TRBD2 | TRBJ2-5 | TRBV9 | TGTGCCAGCAGCAGGCGCGGGGGGGCCCAAGAGACCCAGTACTTC | CASSRRGGAQETQYF
- | - | TRBJ1-5 | TRBV4-2 | TGTGCCAGCAGCCAAGATTTAGGGGCCTTGAGGCCCCAGCATTTT | CASSQDLGALRPQHF
- | TRBD1 | TRBJ2-7 | TRBV10-3 | TGTGCCATCCGAGGGGGCTCTTACTCCTACGAGCAGTACTTC | CAIRGGSYSYEQYF
- | - | TRBJ2-1 | TRBV5-1 | TGCGCCAGCAGCTTGGCATCGAGCTCCTACAATGAGCAGTTCTTC | CASSLASSSYNEQFF
- | - | TRBJ2-2 | TRBV9 | TGTGCCAGCAGCGTAGGTGGGACTCTTAACACCGGGGAGCTGTTTTTT | CASSVGGTLNTGELFF
- | - | TRBJ1-1 | TRBV29-1 | TGCAGCGTTGCCGGTACAGGGACTCAGTCGAACACTGAAGCTTTCTTT | CSVAGTGTQSNTEAFF
- | - | TRBJ1-4 | TRBV6-6 | TGTGCCAGCAGTTACGCTAATCCAACTAATGAAAAACTGTTTTTT | CASSYANPTNEKLFF
- | - | TRBJ2-1 | TRBV14 | TGTGCCAGCAGCGCACAGGGCAATGAGCAGTTCTTC | CASSAQGNEQFF
- | TRBD1 | TRBJ1-4 | TRBV19 | TGTGCCAGAGACAGGGGATCTTTTGAAAAACTGTTTTTT | CARDRGSFEKLFF
- | - | TRBJ1-2 | TRBV7-2 | TGTGCCAGCAGCTTGAACCGACAGCCGAACTATGGCTACACCTTC | CASSLNRQPNYGYTF
- | TRBD1 | TRBJ1-2 | TRBV19 | TGTGCCAGTAGTATACTGGGACAGGATTTTTCCGTTAACTATGGCTACACCTTC | CASSILGQDFSVNYGYTF